These T cell receptor beta chains were read from a single sample in a study of blood T cell repertoires in COVID-19. The assay was immunoSEQ multiplex PCR, and TCRdb's table has in-frame clones only and misses some. The table includes 75,000 to 100,000 clones, around 90% detected once. Material: peripheral blood. These receptors came from a man aged 55 to 70 with acute or convalescent COVID-19. The CDR3 runs from the conserved cysteine through the conserved F or W. Each record gives: V gene, D gene, CDR3 length, J gene, clone size, CDR3 protein, CDR3 DNA. D genes are given only for firm matches. The size field is filled for only some rows; it gives once, few, many or a size class.

>TRBV2|-|16|TRBJ1-6|-
CASSARGLGKDSPLHF
TGTGCCAGCAGTGCCCGGGGTCTGGGGAAGGATTCACCCCTCCACTTT
>TRBV7-8|TRBD1|13|TRBJ1-5|-
CASSPSRQGRKHF
TGTGCCAGCAGCCCGAGTCGACAGGGGCGTAAGCATTTT
>TRBV27|-|13|TRBJ2-5|-
CASSFTEGETQYF
TGTGCCAGCAGTTTTACGGAGGGAGAGACCCAGTACTTC
>TRBV2|-|18|TRBJ1-6|-
CASTSRVMGLLDNSPLHF
TGTGCCAGCACCTCGAGGGTGATGGGACTCCTTGATAATTCACCCCTCCACTTT
>TRBV10-3|-|15|TRBJ1-2|once
CAISERGTSWAGYTF
TGTGCCATCAGTGAGCGGGGTACGTCATGGGCTGGCTACACCTTC
>TRBV6-2/TRBV6-3|TRBD1|14|TRBJ1-2|-
CASSYSSRGQDYTF
TGTGCCAGCAGTTACTCGAGCAGGGGGCAAGACTACACCTTC
>TRBV4-3|-|18|TRBJ1-6|-
CASSQEGRWSSYNSPLHF
TGCGCCAGCAGCCAAGAGGGGCGGTGGAGCTCCTATAATTCACCCCTCCACTTT
>TRBV2|TRBD1|15|TRBJ1-5|-
CASSPRDRGDQPQHF
TGTGCCAGCAGCCCACGAGACAGGGGCGATCAGCCCCAGCATTTT
>TRBV28|-|15|TRBJ1-1|-
CASSKGPLRNTEAFF
TGTGCCAGCAGTAAGGGGCCACTGCGGAACACTGAAGCTTTCTTT
>TRBV4-2|TRBD2|19|TRBJ2-3|-
CASSQDPFGSGGASDTQYF
TGTGCCAGCAGCCAAGACCCCTTTGGTAGCGGGGGGGCATCAGATACGCAGTATTTT
>TRBV11-3|-|17|TRBJ2-3|-
CASSRGVTAGSTDTQYF
TGTGCCAGCAGTCGGGGAGTGACCGCCGGTAGCACAGATACGCAGTATTTT
>TRBV12-3/TRBV12-4|TRBD1|11|TRBJ1-1|-
CASSYRGKAFF
TGTGCCAGCAGTTACAGGGGGAAAGCTTTCTTT
>TRBV19|TRBD1|15|TRBJ1-2|-
CASSFQGVTFYGYTF
TGTGCCAGTTCTTTTCAGGGGGTAACCTTCTATGGCTACACCTTC
>TRBV4-3|-|16|TRBJ1-5|-
CASSQNIQGMGQPQHF
TGCGCCAGCAGCCAAAATATACAGGGAATGGGTCAGCCCCAGCATTTT
>TRBV27|-|14|TRBJ1-1|few
CASSPIGVGTEAFF
TGTGCCAGCAGTCCTATCGGGGTAGGGACTGAAGCTTTCTTT
>TRBV4-3|TRBD1|19|TRBJ2-2|-
CASSHYYSGTGGSAGELFF
TGCGCCAGCAGCCACTACTATTCCGGGACAGGGGGCTCGGCCGGGGAGCTGTTTTTT
>TRBV5-3|-|16|TRBJ1-2|-
CARITGGTNFNYGYTF
TGTGCCAGAATCACGGGAGGTACGAATTTTAACTATGGCTACACCTTC
>TRBV4-3|-|16|TRBJ1-3|-
CASSQAEGASGNTIYF
TGCGCCAGCAGCCAAGCGGAGGGAGCCTCTGGAAACACCATATATTTT
>TRBV7-2|-|14|TRBJ2-3|-
CASSPQGRGDTQYF
TGTGCCAGCAGCCCACAGGGGCGGGGAGATACGCAGTATTTT
>TRBV7-8|TRBD2|18|TRBJ2-1|few
CASSLEFSGESSYNEQFF
TGTGCCAGCAGCTTAGAGTTTAGCGGGGAGAGCTCCTACAATGAGCAGTTCTTC
>TRBV2|-|12|TRBJ1-2|-
CASRDNIYGYTF
TGTGCCAGCAGGGACAACATCTACGGCTACACCTTC
>TRBV5-1|-|17|TRBJ1-6|-
CASSLGNAEAYNSPLHF
TGCGCCAGCAGCTTGGGGAATGCGGAAGCCTATAATTCACCCCTCCACTTT
>TRBV30|TRBD2|13|TRBJ2-7|-
CASGVAGSYEQYF
TGTGCCAGCGGGGTCGCGGGGTCCTACGAGCAGTACTTC
>TRBV2|-|12|TRBJ1-2|once
CASSLQGYGYTF
TGTGCCAGCAGTCTACAGGGTTATGGCTACACCTTC
>TRBV9|-|16|TRBJ2-1|-
CASSAFGGSFYNEQFF
TGTGCCAGCAGCGCCTTCGGAGGGTCTTTTTACAATGAGCAGTTCTTC
>TRBV7-2|TRBD1|16|TRBJ2-1|-
CASSLARDRAYNEQFF
TGTGCCAGCAGCTTAGCCCGGGACAGAGCTTACAATGAGCAGTTCTTC
>TRBV2|-|15|TRBJ2-7|-
CASSEGGQPAYEQYF
TGTGCCAGCAGTGAAGGGGGACAACCGGCTTACGAGCAGTACTTC
>TRBV10-2|TRBD1|14|TRBJ2-7|once
CASVKGTGPREQYF
TGCGCCAGCGTCAAGGGGACAGGCCCGCGCGAGCAGTACTTC
>TRBV7-2|TRBD1|14|TRBJ1-5|-
CASSTGGLNQPQHF
TGTGCCAGCAGTACAGGGGGCCTTAATCAGCCCCAGCATTTT
>TRBV4-3|-|15|TRBJ1-4|-
CASSRFREGNEKLFF
TGCGCCAGCAGCCGATTCAGGGAGGGAAATGAAAAACTGTTTTTT
>TRBV10-3|-|13|TRBJ1-2|-
CAISEDSGYGYTF
TGTGCCATCAGTGAGGACTCAGGGTATGGCTACACCTTC
>TRBV12-5|-|15|TRBJ2-1|-
CASGPGTSMLIEQFF
TGTGCTAGTGGTCCTGGGACAAGCATGTTGATTGAGCAGTTCTTC
>TRBV6-6|-|14|TRBJ2-7|once
CASSYATGSYEQYF
TGTGCCAGCAGTTACGCGACAGGCTCCTACGAGCAGTACTTC
>TRBV30|-|16|TRBJ1-2|-
CAWSSLNGVSGNGYTF
TGTGCCTGGAGTTCCTTAAACGGGGTTTCTGGAAATGGCTACACCTTC
>TRBV11-1|-|11|TRBJ1-2|-
CASSTREGYTF
TGTGCCAGCAGCACCAGGGAAGGCTACACCTTC
>TRBV7-2|TRBD2|14|TRBJ2-1|-
CASSSSGGAGEQFF
TGTGCCAGCAGCTCAAGCGGGGGGGCCGGTGAGCAGTTCTTC
>TRBV5-1|TRBD1|15|TRBJ1-3|-
CASSSTGTGGNTIYF
TGCGCCAGCAGCTCTACCGGGACAGGGGGCAACACCATATATTTT
>TRBV2|-|16|TRBJ1-2|-
CASSELRDPKLYGYTF
TGTGCCAGCAGTGAGTTACGGGATCCCAAACTATATGGCTACACCTTC
>TRBV18|-|13|TRBJ1-4|-
CASSPEQGPTLFF
TGTGCCAGCTCACCCGAACAGGGACCCACCCTGTTTTTT
>TRBV6-6|-|16|TRBJ2-6|-
CASNLEGAIGANVLTF
TGTGCCAGCAACCTGGAGGGGGCCATTGGGGCCAACGTCCTGACTTTC
>TRBV4-2|-|15|TRBJ2-5|-
CASSQDPAAHETQYF
TGTGCCAGCAGCCAAGATCCGGCGGCCCACGAGACCCAGTACTTC
>TRBV6-5|-|14|TRBJ1-1|-
CASSLPGPANEAFF
TGTGCCAGCAGCCTCCCTGGGCCCGCGAATGAAGCTTTCTTT
>TRBV6-2/TRBV6-3|-|17|TRBJ1-3|-
CASSYPRRGTSGNTIYF
TGTGCCAGCAGTTACCCCAGGAGGGGAACCTCTGGAAACACCATATATTTT
>TRBV14|TRBD1|11|TRBJ2-5|-
CASSPGQGEYF
TGTGCCAGCAGCCCCGGACAGGGGGAGTACTTC
>TRBV6-1|-|13|TRBJ1-1|-
CASSDRENTEAFF
TGTGCCAGCAGTGACCGGGAGAACACTGAAGCTTTCTTT
>TRBV24-1|-|14|TRBJ2-1|-
CATSPGKGMDEQFF
TGTGCCACCAGTCCGGGAAAGGGAATGGATGAGCAGTTCTTC
>TRBV30|-|15|TRBJ2-7|-
CAWSDRTADPYEQYF
TGTGCCTGGAGTGACCGGACAGCGGATCCCTACGAGCAGTACTTC
>TRBV5-4|-|14|TRBJ1-2|-
CASSWEGSTYGYTF
TGTGCCAGCAGTTGGGAGGGTAGTACCTATGGCTACACCTTC
>TRBV4-3|TRBD2|18|TRBJ2-3|-
CASSQDSRGGGAADTQYF
TGCGCCAGCAGCCAAGACTCCCGAGGCGGGGGGGCCGCAGATACGCAGTATTTT
>TRBV2|TRBD1|14|TRBJ1-5|-
CASSGQGGNQPQHF
TGTGCCAGCAGTGGACAGGGTGGCAATCAGCCCCAGCATTTT
>TRBV7-6|TRBD1|17|TRBJ2-6|-
CASSSGTGSSGANVLTF
TGTGCCAGCAGCTCCGGGACAGGTAGCTCTGGGGCCAACGTCCTGACTTTC
>TRBV19|TRBD1|16|TRBJ1-2|-
CASSQIDRGGNYGYTF
TGTGCCAGCTCTCAGATCGACAGGGGGGGTAACTATGGCTACACCTTC